These T cell receptor beta chains were read from a single sample in a study of regulatory T cells in long-lasting Graves disease. TCRdb itself ran the multiplex PCR reads through MiXCR, one entry per CDR3 protein. The table shows some 320,000 distinct CDR3 sequences, with over 15% occurring only once. This sample comprised peripheral blood mononuclear cells (PBMCs), obtained at new diagnosis, from a patient treated with antithyroid drugs. Receptors were obtained from a female donor with Graves disease. CDR3s leave out the opening cysteine and the closing phenylalanine or tryptophan. Each record gives: CDR3 protein, J gene, V gene.

CDR3 protein: ASSPRVGNSIYEQY
J gene: TRBJ2-7
V gene: TRBV12-3/TRBV12-4

CDR3 protein: ASSLAGDDGYT
J gene: TRBJ1-2
V gene: TRBV5-1

CDR3 protein: ASSYGGVSKETQY
J gene: TRBJ2-5
V gene: TRBV6-5

CDR3 protein: ASSHLQGDTQY
J gene: TRBJ2-3
V gene: TRBV3-1

CDR3 protein: ASSSLRAGIYEKLF
J gene: TRBJ1-4
V gene: TRBV27

CDR3 protein: ASSWVHGTGGIVDYGYT
J gene: TRBJ1-2
V gene: TRBV7-9

CDR3 protein: ASSFASANYNEQS
J gene: TRBJ2-1
V gene: TRBV7-9

CDR3 protein: ASRGNERNTEAF
J gene: TRBJ1-1
V gene: TRBV27

CDR3 protein: ASNGLPNSPLH
J gene: TRBJ1-6
V gene: TRBV7-9

CDR3 protein: AWSFVTEAF
J gene: TRBJ1-1
V gene: TRBV30

CDR3 protein: SAEAGQETQY
J gene: TRBJ2-5
V gene: TRBV20-1

CDR3 protein: ASSLDTEAF
J gene: TRBJ1-1
V gene: TRBV3-1

CDR3 protein: ASKRDFQETQY
J gene: TRBJ2-5
V gene: TRBV2

CDR3 protein: ASSSSLSSGNTIY
J gene: TRBJ1-3
V gene: TRBV5-5

CDR3 protein: ASQELAGDVVQY
J gene: TRBJ2-7
V gene: TRBV2

CDR3 protein: ASSWPGGGVSTSTDTQY
J gene: TRBJ2-3
V gene: TRBV7-9

CDR3 protein: ASSTTSGSGNTQY
J gene: TRBJ2-3
V gene: TRBV7-2

CDR3 protein: ATSPVADSSYEQY
J gene: TRBJ2-7
V gene: TRBV3-1

CDR3 protein: ASSQGEQETQY
J gene: TRBJ2-5
V gene: TRBV12-3/TRBV12-4

CDR3 protein: ASSSQFDEGPRPGYT
J gene: TRBJ1-2
V gene: TRBV12-3/TRBV12-4

CDR3 protein: ASSIADRSQETQY
J gene: TRBJ2-5
V gene: TRBV19

CDR3 protein: ASGLAGIGTDTQY
J gene: TRBJ2-3
V gene: TRBV12-5

CDR3 protein: ASSLGTALSYEQY
J gene: TRBJ2-7
V gene: TRBV7-3

CDR3 protein: ASSERQGEGNTIY
J gene: TRBJ1-3
V gene: TRBV6-1

CDR3 protein: ASSGGGGRAGDEQF
J gene: TRBJ2-1
V gene: TRBV6-1

CDR3 protein: ASSSPGSSGAPDTQY
J gene: TRBJ2-3
V gene: TRBV12-3/TRBV12-4

CDR3 protein: ASSLPTDYGYT
J gene: TRBJ1-2
V gene: TRBV28

CDR3 protein: AISDIERQTDTQY
J gene: TRBJ2-3
V gene: TRBV10-3

CDR3 protein: AWSAMYEQY
J gene: TRBJ2-7
V gene: TRBV30

CDR3 protein: AWGDRVIPYEQY
J gene: TRBJ2-7
V gene: TRBV30

CDR3 protein: ASSSAVGGTEAF
J gene: TRBJ1-1
V gene: TRBV2